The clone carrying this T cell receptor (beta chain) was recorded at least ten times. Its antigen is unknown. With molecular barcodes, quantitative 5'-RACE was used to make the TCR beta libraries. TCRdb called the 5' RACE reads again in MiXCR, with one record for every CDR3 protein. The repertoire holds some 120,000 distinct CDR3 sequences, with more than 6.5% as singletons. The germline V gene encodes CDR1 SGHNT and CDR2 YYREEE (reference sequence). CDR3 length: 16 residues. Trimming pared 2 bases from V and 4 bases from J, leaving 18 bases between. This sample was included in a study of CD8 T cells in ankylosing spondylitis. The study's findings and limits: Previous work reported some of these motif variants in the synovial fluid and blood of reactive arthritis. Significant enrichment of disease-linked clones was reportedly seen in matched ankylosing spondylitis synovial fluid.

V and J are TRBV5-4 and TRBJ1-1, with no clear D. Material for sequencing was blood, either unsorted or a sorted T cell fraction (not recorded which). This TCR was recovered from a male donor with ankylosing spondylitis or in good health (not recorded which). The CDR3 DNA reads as TGTGCCAGCAGCTTTGGTAACCCTTCACCAGGCACTGAAGCTTTCTTT. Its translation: CASSFGNPSPGTEAFF.